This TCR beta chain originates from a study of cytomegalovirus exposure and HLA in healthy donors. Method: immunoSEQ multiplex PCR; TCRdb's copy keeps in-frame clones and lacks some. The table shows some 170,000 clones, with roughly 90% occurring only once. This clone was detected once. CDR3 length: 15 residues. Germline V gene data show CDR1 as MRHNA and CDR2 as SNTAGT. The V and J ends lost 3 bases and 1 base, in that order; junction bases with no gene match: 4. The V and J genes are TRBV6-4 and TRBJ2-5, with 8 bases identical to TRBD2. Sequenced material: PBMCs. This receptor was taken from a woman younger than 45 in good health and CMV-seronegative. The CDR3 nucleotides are TGTGCCAGCAGTGAATCGGGAGGGGGCCAAGAGACCCAGTACTTC. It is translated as CASSESGGGQETQYF.